The T cell receptor beta chain under discussion was sequenced for a study of T cell responses to AZD1222 COVID-19 vaccine. At the level of the study: Whether given at about 4 or about 12 weeks, second doses were pooled.

Profiled with immunoSEQ multiplex PCR; TCRdb holds only in-frame clones, not every one. The sample records about 100,000 clones, about 93% being singletons. The V gene's germline CDR1 is SGHRS and CDR2 YFSETQ. V gave up 0 bases and J gave up 4 bases, with 4 bases separating them. The CDR3 spans 12 residues. The study's findings and limits: Reports indicate that nearly half of spike-specific TCRs are directed at unmutated variant regions. Seropositive status at baseline applied to only five to seven AZD1222 recipients. Donors skewed white British and female; clonal diversity was possibly underestimated.

This clone was observed a few times. What it binds is unknown. This sequence originates from an adult in good health. The chain employs TRBV5-1 and TRBJ1-2; D gene ambiguous. Sequenced material: peripheral blood, taken on day 0 of AZD1222 vaccination. In DNA form, the CDR3 reads TGCGCCAGCAGCTTGGGCAGCTATGGCTACACCTTC. As protein: CASSLGSYGYTF.